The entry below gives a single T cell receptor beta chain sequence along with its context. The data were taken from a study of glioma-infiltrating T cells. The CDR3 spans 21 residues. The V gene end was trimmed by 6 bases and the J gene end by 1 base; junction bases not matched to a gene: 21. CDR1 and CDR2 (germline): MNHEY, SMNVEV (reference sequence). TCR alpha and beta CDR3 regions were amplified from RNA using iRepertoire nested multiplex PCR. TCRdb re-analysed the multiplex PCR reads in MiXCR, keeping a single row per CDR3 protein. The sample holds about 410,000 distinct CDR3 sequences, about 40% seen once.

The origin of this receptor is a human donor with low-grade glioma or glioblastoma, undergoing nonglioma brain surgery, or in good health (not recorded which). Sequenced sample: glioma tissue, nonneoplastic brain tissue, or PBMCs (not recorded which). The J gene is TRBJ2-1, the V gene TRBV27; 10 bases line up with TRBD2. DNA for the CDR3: TGTGCCAGCAGCCCTCCGCTAGCGGGAGTTCCTATGTGGCCTTCCTACAATGAGCAGTTCTTC. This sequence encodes CASSPPLAGVPMWPSYNEQFF.